Below are 27 T cell receptor beta chains sequenced from a single sample in a study of blood T cells in healthy people across ages. Next came a second PCR, run for about 6 to 11 cycles, which used a sample-barcoded 5' primer along with a J-beta primer mix. TCRdb reanalysed the 5' RACE reads using MiXCR and keeps one entry per CDR3 protein. The sample has 600,000 to 650,000 distinct CDR3 sequences, around 54% seen once; the top ten hold approximately 40%. Sequencing was done on a sample of blood. The receptors here all came from a man aged 60 to 75 in good health.

The chain is built from TRBV18 and TRBJ1-2, with D tentatively TRBD1 (5 bases). CDR1 and CDR2 from the germline V gene are KGHSH and LQKENI. The CDR3 length is 16 residues. Trimming removed 3 bases from V and 7 bases from J, with 21 bases in between. The CDR3 sequence: CASSPVLSGGYSGYTF. CDR3 nucleotides: TGTGCCAGCTCACCTGTTTTGTCCGGGGGATATTCTGGCTACACCTTC.

This clonotype was picked up one time. The chain uses TRBV15 and TRBJ1-2, with 9 bases that match TRBD1. The germline CDR1 and CDR2 sequences are LNHNV and YYDKDF (reference sequence). The V gene end was trimmed by 1 base and the J gene end by 7 bases; junction bases not matched to a gene: 4. This CDR3 has 14 amino acids. CDR3 sequence reads: CATSRGDRGSGYTF. CDR3 bases: TGTGCCACCAGCAGAGGAGACAGGGGGTCTGGCTACACCTTC.

This chain connects TRBV7-9 to TRBJ1-5; D ambiguous. Germline CDR1 is SEHNR and CDR2 is FQNEAQ (reference sequence). The V and J ends lost 3 bases and 0 bases respectively, with 6 bases between them. There are 14 residues in the CDR3. The CDR3 bases are TGTGCCAGCAGCTTGTACGGTAGCAATCAGCCCCAGCATTTT. It translates to CASSLYGSNQPQHF.

The chain carries TRBV18 and TRBJ2-5, with D uncertain. Trimming removed 0 bases from V and 1 base from J, with 9 bases in between. The CDR3 totals 15 residues. CDR1 and CDR2 from the germline V gene are KGHSH and LQKENI. CDR3 sequence: CASSPPVWRQETQYF. CDR3 DNA: TGTGCCAGCTCACCACCGGTTTGGCGCCAAGAGACCCAGTACTTC.

The chain links TRBV9 to TRBJ2-7; 7 bases agree with TRBD2. The CDR3 sequence is 15 residues long. Germline CDR1 reads SGDLS; CDR2 reads YYNGEE. The ends lost 4 bases at V and 0 bases at J; junction bases unmatched: 7. The CDR3 loop is CASSSGAGSSYEQYF. The CDR3 DNA reads TGTGCCAGCAGCTCCGGAGCGGGGAGCTCCTACGAGCAGTACTTC.

The chain combines TRBV29-1 with TRBJ2-4; no clear D. The J call is doubtful: the DNA matches TRBJ2-7 better. The length of the CDR3 is 12 residues. From germline, CDR1 is SQVTM and CDR2 ANQGSEA. Written as DNA, the CDR3 is TGCAGCGTTGGCGTACTGGGGAACGAGCAGTACTTC. This translates into CSVGVLGNEQYF.

The V call is TRBV5-1, the J call TRBJ1-1; a weak D match, TRBD1 (5 bases). Germline CDR1 is SGHRS and CDR2 is YFSETQ. This CDR3 is built from 16 residues. Trimming took 0 bases from V and 0 from J, leaving 12 bases between them. The CDR3 DNA follows: TGCGCCAGCAGCTTGGGTGACAGAGTCATGAACACTGAAGCTTTCTTT. Protein sequence: CASSLGDRVMNTEAFF.

J is TRBJ1-6 and V is TRBV27; 8 bases map to TRBD1. The CDR3 totals 16 residues. V lost 5 bases and J lost 9; bases outside the gene matches: 12. Germline CDR1 and CDR2: MNHEY and SMNVEV (reference sequence). The CDR3 DNA follows: TGTGCCAGCAGTCCGAGACAGGGGAGCCTCCTTTCACCCCTCCACTTT. This translates into CASSPRQGSLLSPLHF.

The V gene is TRBV5-5, the J gene TRBJ2-5; D is possibly TRBD1 (5 bases). V shed 2 bases and J shed 5 bases, with 10 bases lying between them. The CDR3 length is 13 residues. Germline V gene sequence: CDR1 SGHKS, CDR2 YYEKEE (reference sequence). In DNA, the CDR3 is TGTGCCAGCAGCTTCCAGGGCCCGGAGACCCAGTACTTC. Translated, it gives CASSFQGPETQYF.

This chain connects TRBV3-1 to TRBJ1-2; possibly TRBD1 for D (6 bases). The V end lost 4 bases, the J end lost 6 bases, and 12 bases lay between the germline ends. Per the germline V gene, CDR1 is LGHDT and CDR2 is YNNKEL (reference sequence). The CDR3 spans 13 residues. CDR3 sequence reads: CASSLQGVDGYTF. The CDR3 DNA sequence: TGTGCCAGCAGCCTACAGGGAGTTGATGGCTACACCTTC.

V usage is TRBV3-1 and J usage is TRBJ1-4; 7 bases fit TRBD1. Germline CDR1 reads LGHDT; CDR2 reads YNNKEL (reference sequence). J gave up 3 bases and V 4 bases, and 8 bases lay outside the gene matches. The CDR3 has 16 residues. The CDR3 bases are TGTGCCAGCAGCCCGACAGGGTCGAGGTCTAATGAAAAACTGTTTTTT. Encoded protein: CASSPTGSRSNEKLFF.

With respect to this clonotype: One end of the junction fails to match germline, which may point to a read error. V gene TRBV10-3 combines with J gene TRBJ1-2; no reliable D call. Germline CDR1 reads ENHRY; CDR2 reads SYGVKD. CDR3 length equals 12 residues. CDR3 in DNA: TGTGCCATCAGTGCAGGCCTATATGACTACACCTTC. Translation gives CAISAGLYDYTF.

This chain connects TRBV10-1 to TRBJ2-5; TRBD2 matches 9 bases. The CDR3 consists of 15 residues. With V trimmed by 3 bases and J by 9 bases, 11 bases remained unmatched. CDR1 is WNHNN and CDR2 is SYGVQD in the germline V gene (reference sequence). This CDR3 reads CASSDGTGRGRAQYF. The CDR3 DNA follows: TGCGCCAGCAGTGACGGAACAGGGCGCGGGAGGGCCCAGTACTTC.

This chain connects TRBV7-9 to TRBJ1-6; D perhaps matches TRBD1 (5 bases). Germline CDR1 reads SEHNR; CDR2 reads FQNEAQ (reference sequence). CDR3 size: 17 residues. V was trimmed by 5 bases and J by 7 bases, leaving 21 bases between them. CDR3 bases: TGTGCCAGCAGCCCCGGCTTTGGCGGGACCCTGAATTCACCCCTCCACTTT. Translation gives CASSPGFGGTLNSPLHF. Filled out from reference TRBV7-9 and TRBJ1-6, the complete variable domain reads DTGVSQNPRHKITKRGQNVTFRCDPISEHNRLYWYRQTLGQGPEFLTYFQNEAQLEKSRLLSDRFSAERPKGSFSTLEIQRTEQGDSAMYLCASSPGFGGTLNSPLHFGNGTRLTVT.

In its sample, this clonotype was seen a few times. The genes are TRBV7-6 and TRBJ2-7; D is unclear. V lost 2 bases, J lost 3 bases, and 11 bases lay in between. The CDR3 is 14 amino acids. Germline assignment: CDR1 SGHVS and CDR2 FNYEAQ. CDR3 sequence (DNA): TGTGCCAGCAGCTTAACCCCCTCCAACTACGAGCAGTACTTC. Translating gives CASSLTPSNYEQYF.

The rearrangement links TRBV20-1 to TRBJ2-7; TRBD1 matches at 8 bases. The trim removed 5 bases at V and 1 base at J, leaving 10 bases unmatched. The CDR3 contains 15 residues. From germline, CDR1 is DFQATT and CDR2 SNEGSKA (reference sequence). CDR3 DNA sequence: TGCAGTGCTGTATCCTCAGGGGGCGCTTCCTACGAGCAGTACTTC. Translating gives CSAVSSGGASYEQYF.

The CDR3 loop reads CVPGHRAAYEQYF. In nucleotides, the CDR3 is TGTGTCCCGGGACATAGAGCAGCCTACGAGCAGTACTTC. The genes are TRBV28 and TRBJ2-7, with a possible D match to TRBD1 (6 bases). Germline V gives CDR1 MDHEN, CDR2 SYDVKM. This CDR3 region has 13 residues.

The V and J genes are TRBV29-1 and TRBJ1-1; TRBD1 might be the D (6 bases). V lost 4 bases and J 1 base, leaving 16 bases between the germline ends. Germline CDR1 is SQVTM and CDR2 is ANQGSEA. The CDR3 is made up of 15 amino acids. CDR3 sequence (DNA): TGCAGCGTTGTGGGGAGTGGGGGCCCGAACACTGAAGCTTTCTTT. Translating gives CSVVGSGGPNTEAFF.

This clonotype was counted a few times. The chain joins TRBV29-1 to TRBJ2-3; possibly TRBD2 for D (6 bases). Germline V gene data show CDR1 as SQVTM and CDR2 as ANQGSEA. The CDR3 spans 10 residues. V was trimmed by 4 bases and J by 8 bases, leaving 7 bases between them. In nucleotides, the CDR3 is TGCAGCGTTGGGGAGGCTACGCAGTATTTT. This translates into CSVGEATQYF.

The J gene is TRBJ2-5, the V gene TRBV5-8; 8 bases align to TRBD2. The J segment lost 1 base and the V segment lost 0 bases, leaving 2 bases of the junction unmatched. The CDR3 contains 15 residues. Germline V gene lookup returns CDR1 SGHTS and CDR2 YDEGEE. In DNA, the CDR3 is TGTGCCAGCAGCTTGGCGGGAGGGTTCCAAGAGACCCAGTACTTC. Protein: CASSLAGGFQETQYF.

J is TRBJ2-7 and V is TRBV12-3 or TRBV12-4, with 9 bases fitting TRBD2. CDR3 length equals 13 residues. J lost 7 bases, V lost 7 bases, and 8 bases had no gene match. CDR3 DNA sequence: TGTGCCAGCAAAGCGGGGGGAGGCAATGAGCAGTACTTC. It encodes CASKAGGGNEQYF.

This sequence joins TRBV7-2 and TRBJ2-7; D gene ambiguous. Trimming left V 3 bases short and J 2 bases short, with 8 bases between. Germline V CDR1 and CDR2: SGHTA, FQGNSA. The CDR3 extends over 13 amino acids. Written as DNA, the CDR3 is TGTGCCAGCAGCTTGACACAAACCTACGAGCAGTACTTC. As protein: CASSLTQTYEQYF.

The CDR3 loop reads CASSLVGGASTEAFF. The CDR3 DNA is TGTGCCAGCAGCTTGGTGGGTGGGGCAAGCACTGAAGCTTTCTTT. The chain links TRBV5-5 to TRBJ1-1; tentatively, D is TRBD1 (5 bases). The length of the CDR3 is 15 residues. In germline, CDR1 is SGHKS, CDR2 YYEKEE (reference sequence). With 0 bases removed from V and 4 bases from J, the gap between germline ends came to 13 bases.

This clonotype was observed a few times. V gene TRBV6-1 combines with J gene TRBJ2-4; possible D gene TRBD2, 5 bases. CDR1 is MNHNS and CDR2 is SASEGT in the germline V gene. The CDR3 loop spans 11 amino acids. V lost 6 bases and J lost 13, with 13 bases in between. In DNA form, the CDR3 reads TGTGCCAGCAGCCCTGAGGAGGAGCAGTACTTC. As protein: CASSPEEEQYF.

DNA of the CDR3: TGTGCCAGCACGGAGAACTATGGCTACACCTTC. This translates into CASTENYGYTF. J is TRBJ1-2 and V is TRBV6-1; D remains ambiguous. The germline V and J ends were trimmed by 7 bases and 2 bases, with 5 bases remaining between them. CDR3 length equals 11 residues. In germline, CDR1 is MNHNS, CDR2 SASEGT.

The chain has TRBV4-1 and TRBJ1-2, with D unresolved. The CDR3 has 14 residues. V shed 1 base and J shed 0 bases, with 6 bases lying between them. Germline CDR1 reads MGHRA; CDR2 reads YSYEKL. The CDR3 sequence is CASSQGGSNYGYTF. The CDR3 DNA reads TGCGCCAGCAGCCAAGGGGGTTCTAACTATGGCTACACCTTC.

The chain joins TRBV5-1 to TRBJ1-1; unclear D gene. The germline gives CDR1 SGHRS, CDR2 YFSETQ. CDR3 length: 14 residues. Trimming stripped 4 bases from V and 5 bases from J, with 15 bases between. The CDR3 loop is CASSLSPSGTEAFF. The DNA for the CDR3 is TGCGCCAGCAGCCTGAGCCCCTCTGGGACTGAAGCTTTCTTT.